Described below is a single T cell receptor beta chain sequence and its context. Sequencing was performed with immunoSEQ multiplex PCR; in TCRdb, only in-frame clones are kept and a portion is missing. This sample carries approximately 88,000 clones, approximately 94% of them seen once, and the ten largest clones take 2% to 2.5%. These data are taken from a study of T cell changes during pregnancy in multiple sclerosis. V was pared by 6 bases and J by 4 bases, with 12 bases between. Germline V CDR1 and CDR2: MNHEY, SVGAGI. The CDR3 runs to 14 residues. The sequence came from a female donor with multiple sclerosis, enrolled in a pregnancy study. The chain recombines TRBV6-5 with TRBJ1-4; TRBD1 is a possible D gene (6 bases). The specimen was peripheral blood, collected in the third trimester of pregnancy. The CDR3 protein is CASRRTAINEKLFF. In DNA form, the CDR3 reads TGTGCCAGCAGACGGACAGCAATTAATGAAAAACTGTTTTTT.